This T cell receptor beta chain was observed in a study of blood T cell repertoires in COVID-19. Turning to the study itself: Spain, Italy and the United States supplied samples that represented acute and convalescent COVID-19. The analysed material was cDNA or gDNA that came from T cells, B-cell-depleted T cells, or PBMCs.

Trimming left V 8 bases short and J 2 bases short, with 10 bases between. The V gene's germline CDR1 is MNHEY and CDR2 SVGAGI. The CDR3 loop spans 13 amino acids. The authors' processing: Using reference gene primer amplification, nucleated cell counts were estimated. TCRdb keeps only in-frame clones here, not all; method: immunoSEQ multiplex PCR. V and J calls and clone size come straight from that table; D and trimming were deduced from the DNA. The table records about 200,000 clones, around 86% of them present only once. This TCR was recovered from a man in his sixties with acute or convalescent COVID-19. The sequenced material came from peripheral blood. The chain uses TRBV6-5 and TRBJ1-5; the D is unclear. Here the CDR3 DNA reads TGTGCCAGCGGGGAGATTGGCAATCAGCCCCAGCATTTT. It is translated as CASGEIGNQPQHF.